This TCR beta chain is drawn from a study of blood T cells in healthy people across ages. V shed 2 bases and J 0 bases; nucleotides not matched to a gene: 4. This CDR3 has 16 amino acids. Per germline, CDR1 SGHDN and CDR2 FVKESK. Whole-study results and caveats: Underestimates were what the diversity estimates from one million T cells were considered to be. Age brought a roughly linear fall in TCR beta diversity measured per million T cells. Higher naive T cell percentage went strongly together with higher TCR beta diversity. Naive and antigen-experienced cells could not be conclusively compared, given unsorted PBMCs.

Sample-barcoded 5' priming and a J-beta primer mix drove a second PCR of about 6 to 11 cycles. From the 5' RACE reads, TCRdb called clonotypes with MiXCR, one entry per CDR3 protein. Among over 1,500,000 distinct CDR3 sequences, 49% were seen once, and the ten largest hold over 2%. In regard to this clonotype: As yet, its antigen is unknown.

The receptor's source is a woman aged 40 to 49 in good health. The chain links TRBV14 to TRBJ2-3; 8 bases line up with TRBD2. Sample: blood. Here the CDR3 reads CASSQRPSGSTDTQYF. CDR3 bases: TGTGCCAGCAGCCAAAGGCCTAGCGGGAGCACAGATACGCAGTATTTT.